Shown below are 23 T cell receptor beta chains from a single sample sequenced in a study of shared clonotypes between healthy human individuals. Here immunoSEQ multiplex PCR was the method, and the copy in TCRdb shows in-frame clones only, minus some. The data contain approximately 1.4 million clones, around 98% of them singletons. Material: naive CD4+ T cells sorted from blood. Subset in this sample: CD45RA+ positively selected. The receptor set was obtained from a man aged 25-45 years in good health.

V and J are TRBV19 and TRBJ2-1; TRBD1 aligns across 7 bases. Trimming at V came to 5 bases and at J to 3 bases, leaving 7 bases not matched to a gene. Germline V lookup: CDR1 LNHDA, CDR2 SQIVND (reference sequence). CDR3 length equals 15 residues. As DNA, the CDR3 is TGTGCCAGTAGTCCGTACAGGGGCAACTACAATGAGCAGTTCTTC. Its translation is CASSPYRGNYNEQFF.

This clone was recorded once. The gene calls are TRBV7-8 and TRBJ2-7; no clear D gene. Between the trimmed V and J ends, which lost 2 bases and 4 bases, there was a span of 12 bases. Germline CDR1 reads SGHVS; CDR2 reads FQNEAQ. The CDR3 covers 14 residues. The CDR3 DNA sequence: TGTGCCAGCAGCTTACGCCTGACGGAGTACGAGCAGTACTTC. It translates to CASSLRLTEYEQYF.

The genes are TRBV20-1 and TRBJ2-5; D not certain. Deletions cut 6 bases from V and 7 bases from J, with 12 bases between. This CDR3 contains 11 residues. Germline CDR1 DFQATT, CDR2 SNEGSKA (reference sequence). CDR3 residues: CSAPRAATQYF. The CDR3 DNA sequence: TGCAGTGCCCCAAGGGCGGCGACCCAGTACTTC.

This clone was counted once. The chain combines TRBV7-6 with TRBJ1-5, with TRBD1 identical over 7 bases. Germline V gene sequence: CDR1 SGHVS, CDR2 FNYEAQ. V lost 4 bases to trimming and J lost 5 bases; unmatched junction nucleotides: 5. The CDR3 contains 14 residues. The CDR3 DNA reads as TGTGCCAGCAGCTCGTCAGGGGGTCATCAGCCCCAGCATTTT. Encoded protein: CASSSSGGHQPQHF. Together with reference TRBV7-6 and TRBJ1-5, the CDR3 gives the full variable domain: GAGVSQSPRYKVTKRGQDVALRCDPISGHVSLYWYRQALGQGPEFLTYFNYEAQQDKSGLPNDRFSAERPEGSISTLTIQRTEQRDSAMYRCASSSSGGHQPQHFGDGTRLSIL.

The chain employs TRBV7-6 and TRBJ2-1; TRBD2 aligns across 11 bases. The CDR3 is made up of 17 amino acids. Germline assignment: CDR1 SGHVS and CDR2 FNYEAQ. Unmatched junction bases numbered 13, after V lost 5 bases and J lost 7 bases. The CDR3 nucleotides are TGTGCCAGCAGCCCCCCTCTCTTAGCGGGAGGGGGGAATGAGCAGTTCTTC. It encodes CASSPPLLAGGGNEQFF.

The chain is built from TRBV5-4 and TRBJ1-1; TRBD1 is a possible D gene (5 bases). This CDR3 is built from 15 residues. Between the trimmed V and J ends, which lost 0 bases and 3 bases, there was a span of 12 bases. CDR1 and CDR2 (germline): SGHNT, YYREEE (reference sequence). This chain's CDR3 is CASSLAGRGYTEAFF. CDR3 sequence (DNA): TGTGCCAGCAGCTTGGCTGGTAGGGGTTACACTGAAGCTTTCTTT.

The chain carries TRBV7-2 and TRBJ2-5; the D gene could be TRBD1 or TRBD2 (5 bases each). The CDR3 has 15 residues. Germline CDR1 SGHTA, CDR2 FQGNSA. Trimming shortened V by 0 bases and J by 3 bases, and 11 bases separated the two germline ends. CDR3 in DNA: TGTGCCAGCAGCTTAGCAGGGACGGATAAAGAGACCCAGTACTTC. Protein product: CASSLAGTDKETQYF.

The CDR3 DNA follows: TGTGCCAGCAGCCAAGGGACTAGCGGGAGGATCTACGAGCAGTACTTC. This gives the protein CASSQGTSGRIYEQYF. The chain has TRBV14 and TRBJ2-7, with 14 bases fitting TRBD2. Germline assignment: CDR1 SGHDN and CDR2 FVKESK. This CDR3 is built from 16 residues. J gave up 3 bases and V 1 base, and 2 bases lay outside the gene matches.

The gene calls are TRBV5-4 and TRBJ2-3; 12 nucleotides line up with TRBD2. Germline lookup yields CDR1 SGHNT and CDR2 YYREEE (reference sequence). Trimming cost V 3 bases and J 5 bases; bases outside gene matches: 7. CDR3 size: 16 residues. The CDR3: CASSSRPTSGGDTQYF. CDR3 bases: TGTGCCAGCAGCTCCCGGCCGACTAGCGGGGGAGATACGCAGTATTTT.

The DNA of the CDR3 is TGTGCCAGCAGTGGTGCTAGCCCAACCGGGGAGCTGTTTTTT. As protein: CASSGASPTGELFF. V and J are TRBV2 and TRBJ2-2, with a tentative D call TRBD2 (5 bases). The CDR3 is made up of 14 amino acids. From germline, CDR1 is SNHLY and CDR2 FYNNEI. Between the trimmed V and J ends, which lost 4 bases and 5 bases, there was a span of 11 bases.

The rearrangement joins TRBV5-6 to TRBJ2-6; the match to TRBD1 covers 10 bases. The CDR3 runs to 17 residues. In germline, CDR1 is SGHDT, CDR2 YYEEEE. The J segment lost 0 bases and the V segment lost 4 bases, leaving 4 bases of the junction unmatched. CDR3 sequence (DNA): TGTGCCAGCAGCGTACGACAGGGGGCCTCTGGGGCCAACGTCCTGACTTTC. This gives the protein CASSVRQGASGANVLTF.

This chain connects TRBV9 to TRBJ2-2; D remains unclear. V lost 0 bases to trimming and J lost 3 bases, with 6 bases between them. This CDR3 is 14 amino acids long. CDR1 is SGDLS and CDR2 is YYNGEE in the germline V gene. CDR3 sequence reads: CASSVELYTGELFF. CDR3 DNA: TGTGCCAGCAGCGTAGAATTATACACCGGGGAGCTGTTTTTT.

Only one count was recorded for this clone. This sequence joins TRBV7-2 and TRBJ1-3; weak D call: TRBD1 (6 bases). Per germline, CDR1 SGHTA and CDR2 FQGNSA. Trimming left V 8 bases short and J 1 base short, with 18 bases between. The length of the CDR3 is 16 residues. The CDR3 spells CASAVRGGPSGNTIYF. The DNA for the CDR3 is TGTGCCAGCGCCGTGAGAGGGGGTCCTTCTGGAAACACCATATATTTT.

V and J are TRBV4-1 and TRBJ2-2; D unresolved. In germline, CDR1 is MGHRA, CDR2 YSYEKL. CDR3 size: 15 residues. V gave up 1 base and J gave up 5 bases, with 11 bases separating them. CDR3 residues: CASSQVGSGTGELFF. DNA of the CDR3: TGCGCCAGCAGCCAAGTTGGTAGTGGGACCGGGGAGCTGTTTTTT.

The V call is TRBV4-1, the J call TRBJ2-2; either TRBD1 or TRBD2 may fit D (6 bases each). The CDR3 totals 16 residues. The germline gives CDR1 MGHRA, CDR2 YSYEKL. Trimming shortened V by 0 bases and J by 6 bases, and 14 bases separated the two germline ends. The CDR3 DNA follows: TGCGCCAGCAGCCAAGACAGGCCCGGGGGCGCCGGGGAGCTGTTTTTT. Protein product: CASSQDRPGGAGELFF.

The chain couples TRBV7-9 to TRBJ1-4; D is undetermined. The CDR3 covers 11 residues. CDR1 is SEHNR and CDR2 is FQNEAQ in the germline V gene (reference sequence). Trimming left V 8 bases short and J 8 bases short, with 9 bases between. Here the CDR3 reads CASGPKEKLFF. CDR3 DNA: TGTGCCAGCGGCCCAAAGGAAAAACTGTTTTTT.

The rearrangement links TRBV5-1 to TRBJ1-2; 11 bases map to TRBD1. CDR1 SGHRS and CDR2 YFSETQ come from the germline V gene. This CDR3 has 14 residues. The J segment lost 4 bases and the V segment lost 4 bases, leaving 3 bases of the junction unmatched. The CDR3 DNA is TGCGCCAGCAGCACCGGGACAGGGGGCTATGGCTACACCTTC. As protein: CASSTGTGGYGYTF.

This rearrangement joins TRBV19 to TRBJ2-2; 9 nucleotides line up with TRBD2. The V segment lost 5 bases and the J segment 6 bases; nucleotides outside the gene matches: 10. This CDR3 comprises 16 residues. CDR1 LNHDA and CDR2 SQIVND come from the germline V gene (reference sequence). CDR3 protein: CASSLLAGVLAGELFF. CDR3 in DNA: TGTGCCAGTAGTCTGTTAGCGGGAGTATTAGCCGGGGAGCTGTTTTTT.

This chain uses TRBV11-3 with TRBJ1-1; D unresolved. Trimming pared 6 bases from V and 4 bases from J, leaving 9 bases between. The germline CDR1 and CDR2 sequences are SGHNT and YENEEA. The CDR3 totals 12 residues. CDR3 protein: CASSSGLTEAFF. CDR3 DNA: TGTGCCAGCAGTTCAGGTCTCACTGAAGCTTTCTTT.

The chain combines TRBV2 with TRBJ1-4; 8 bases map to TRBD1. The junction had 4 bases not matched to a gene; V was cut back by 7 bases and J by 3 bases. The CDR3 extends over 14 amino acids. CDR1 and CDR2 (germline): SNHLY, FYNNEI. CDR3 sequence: CASNLDRANEKLFF. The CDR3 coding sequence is TGTGCCAGCAACCTGGACAGGGCTAATGAAAAACTGTTTTTT.

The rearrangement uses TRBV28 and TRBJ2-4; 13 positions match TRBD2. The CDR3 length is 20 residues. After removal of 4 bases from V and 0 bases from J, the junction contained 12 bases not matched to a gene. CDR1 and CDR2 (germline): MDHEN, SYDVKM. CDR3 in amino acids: CASSSPTSGRTFLAKNIQYF. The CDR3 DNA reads TGTGCCAGCAGTTCCCCGACTAGCGGGAGGACGTTTCTAGCCAAAAACATTCAGTACTTC.

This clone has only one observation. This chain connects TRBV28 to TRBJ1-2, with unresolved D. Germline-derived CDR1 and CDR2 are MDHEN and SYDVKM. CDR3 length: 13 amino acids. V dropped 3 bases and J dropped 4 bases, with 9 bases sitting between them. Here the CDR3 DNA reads TGTGCCAGCAGTTTTAGGCAGCCCTATGGCTACACCTTC. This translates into CASSFRQPYGYTF.

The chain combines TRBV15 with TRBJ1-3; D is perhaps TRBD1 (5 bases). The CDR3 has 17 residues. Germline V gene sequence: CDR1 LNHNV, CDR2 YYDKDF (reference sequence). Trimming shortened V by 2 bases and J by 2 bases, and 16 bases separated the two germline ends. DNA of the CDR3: TGTGCCACCAGCAGACAAACCAGGGATCCACCTGGAAACACCATATATTTT. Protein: CATSRQTRDPPGNTIYF.